This T cell receptor beta chain came from a study of T cells in Graves' hyperthyroidism and ophthalmopathy. The CDR3 extends over 14 amino acids. Germline V CDR1 and CDR2: LGHDT, YNNKEL (reference sequence). Trimming removed 6 bases from V and 1 base from J; junction bases left unmatched: 4. This clonotype occurred many times. Antigen specificity is unknown. Findings and caveats of the study: Separation of ophthalmopathy from stable hyperthyroidism was achieved by a 13 V-J model.

From RNA transcripts, TCR beta CDR3 regions were amplified. When the TCR CDR3 underwent first-round RT-PCR, the HTBI primer set was used. MiXCR, applied by TCRdb to the multiplex PCR reads, yields one record per CDR3 protein. The profile shows some 620,000 distinct CDR3 sequences, about 16% of them singletons. What was sequenced was blood. The sequence came from a woman in her 30s with Graves' hyperthyroidism. The chain combines TRBV3-1 with TRBJ2-7, with 9 positions matching TRBD1. The CDR3 protein is CASSPGQGSYEQYF. CDR3 bases: TGTGCCAGCAGTCCGGGACAGGGATCCTACGAGCAGTACTTC.